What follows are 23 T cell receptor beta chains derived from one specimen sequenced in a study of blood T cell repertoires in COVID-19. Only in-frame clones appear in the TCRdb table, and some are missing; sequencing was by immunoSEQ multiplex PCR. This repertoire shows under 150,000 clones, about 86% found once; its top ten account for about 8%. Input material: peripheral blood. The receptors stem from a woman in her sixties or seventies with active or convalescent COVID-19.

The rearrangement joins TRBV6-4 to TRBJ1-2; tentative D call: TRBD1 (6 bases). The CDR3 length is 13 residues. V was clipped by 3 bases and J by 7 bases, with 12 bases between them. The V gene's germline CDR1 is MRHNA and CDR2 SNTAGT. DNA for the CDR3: TGTGCCAGCAGTGAAGTGGGGGGGGCTGGCTACACCTTC. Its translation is CASSEVGGAGYTF.

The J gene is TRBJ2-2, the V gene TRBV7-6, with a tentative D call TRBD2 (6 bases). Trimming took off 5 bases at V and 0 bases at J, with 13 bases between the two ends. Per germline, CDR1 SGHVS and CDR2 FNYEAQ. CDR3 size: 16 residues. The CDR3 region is CASSLSSGANTGELFF. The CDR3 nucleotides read TGTGCCAGCAGCCTGTCTTCGGGAGCGAACACCGGGGAGCTGTTTTTT.

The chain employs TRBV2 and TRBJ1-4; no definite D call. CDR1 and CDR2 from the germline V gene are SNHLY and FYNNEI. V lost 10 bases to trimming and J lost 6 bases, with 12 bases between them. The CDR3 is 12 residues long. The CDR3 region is CATAGQDEKLFF. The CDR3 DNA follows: TGTGCCACCGCTGGGCAGGATGAAAAACTGTTTTTT.

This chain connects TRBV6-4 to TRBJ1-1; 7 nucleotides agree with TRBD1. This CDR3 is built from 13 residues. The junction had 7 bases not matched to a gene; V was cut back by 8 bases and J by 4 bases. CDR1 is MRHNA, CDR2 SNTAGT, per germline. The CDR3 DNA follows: TGTGCCAGCTCGACAGGGCTTGGCACTGAAGCTTTCTTT. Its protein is CASSTGLGTEAFF.

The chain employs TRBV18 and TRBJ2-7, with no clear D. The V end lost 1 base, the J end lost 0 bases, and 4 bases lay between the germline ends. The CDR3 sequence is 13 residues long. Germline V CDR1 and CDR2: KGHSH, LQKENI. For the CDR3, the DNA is TGTGCCAGCTCACCACAGAGCTCCTACGAGCAGTACTTC. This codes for CASSPQSSYEQYF.

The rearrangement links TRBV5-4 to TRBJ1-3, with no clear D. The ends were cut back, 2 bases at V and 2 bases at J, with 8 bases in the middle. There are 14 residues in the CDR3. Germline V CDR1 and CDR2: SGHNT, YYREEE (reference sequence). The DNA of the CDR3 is TGTGCCAGCAGCTTTAGCCCACCTGGAAACACCATATATTTT. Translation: CASSFSPPGNTIYF.

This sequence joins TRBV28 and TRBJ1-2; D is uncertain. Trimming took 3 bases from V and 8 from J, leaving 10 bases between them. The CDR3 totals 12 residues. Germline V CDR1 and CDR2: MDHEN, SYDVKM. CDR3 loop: CASSLTRKGYTF. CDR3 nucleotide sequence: TGTGCCAGCAGTTTGACAAGGAAAGGCTACACCTTC.

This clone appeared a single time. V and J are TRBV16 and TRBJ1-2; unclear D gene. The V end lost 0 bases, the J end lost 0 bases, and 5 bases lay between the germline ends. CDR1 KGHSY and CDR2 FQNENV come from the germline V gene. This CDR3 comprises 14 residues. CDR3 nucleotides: TGTGCCAGCAGCCAATCCCCAGCTAACTATGGCTACACCTTC. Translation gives CASSQSPANYGYTF.

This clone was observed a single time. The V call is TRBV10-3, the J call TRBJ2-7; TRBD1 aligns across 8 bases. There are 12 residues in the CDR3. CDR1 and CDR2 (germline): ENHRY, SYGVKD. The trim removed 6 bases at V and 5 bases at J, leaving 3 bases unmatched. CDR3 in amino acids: CAIRTTGDEQYF. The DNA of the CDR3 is TGTGCCATCAGAACGACAGGGGACGAGCAGTACTTC.

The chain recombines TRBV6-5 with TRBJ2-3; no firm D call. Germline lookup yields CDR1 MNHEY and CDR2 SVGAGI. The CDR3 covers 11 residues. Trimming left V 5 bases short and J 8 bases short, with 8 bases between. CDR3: CASSLTGTQYF. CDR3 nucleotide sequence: TGTGCCAGCAGTCTCACGGGTACGCAGTATTTT.

The DNA for the CDR3 is TGTGCCAGCTCACCACGGACAGGGGGCTCAGAGACCCAGTACTTC. It translates to CASSPRTGGSETQYF. The chain combines TRBV18 with TRBJ2-5; 11 bases match TRBD1. This CDR3 region has 15 residues. Losses at the gene ends were 1 base for V and 4 bases for J; bases not matched to a gene: 2. From germline, CDR1 is KGHSH and CDR2 LQKENI.

The CDR3 DNA follows: TGTGCCAGCAAAACGACAGGAATCAGCTCTGGGGCCAACGTCCTGACTTTC. Its translation: CASKTTGISSGANVLTF. The chain uses TRBV19 and TRBJ2-6; TRBD1 might be the D (6 bases). Trimming removed 9 bases from V and 0 bases from J, with 18 bases in between. This CDR3 comprises 17 residues. The germline gives CDR1 LNHDA, CDR2 SQIVND (reference sequence).

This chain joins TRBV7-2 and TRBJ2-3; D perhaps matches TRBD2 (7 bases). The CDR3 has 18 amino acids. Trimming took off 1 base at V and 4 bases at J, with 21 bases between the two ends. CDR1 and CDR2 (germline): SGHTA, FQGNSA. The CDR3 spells CASSLGGGPSVAADTQYF. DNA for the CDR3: TGTGCCAGCAGCTTAGGGGGGGGGCCTAGCGTCGCCGCAGATACGCAGTATTTT.

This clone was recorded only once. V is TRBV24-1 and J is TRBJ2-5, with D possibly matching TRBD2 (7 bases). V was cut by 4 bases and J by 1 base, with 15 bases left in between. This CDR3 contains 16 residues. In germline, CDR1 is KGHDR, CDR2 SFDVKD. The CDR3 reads CATSEPYRGGQETQYF. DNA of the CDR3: TGTGCCACCAGTGAACCTTATAGGGGGGGCCAAGAGACCCAGTACTTC.

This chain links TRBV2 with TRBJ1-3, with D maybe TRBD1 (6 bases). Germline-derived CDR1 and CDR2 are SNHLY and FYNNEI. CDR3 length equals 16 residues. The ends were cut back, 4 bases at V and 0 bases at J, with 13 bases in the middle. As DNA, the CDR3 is TGTGCCAGCAGTGGTGGACAGACCGTCTCTGGAAACACCATATATTTT. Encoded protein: CASSGGQTVSGNTIYF.

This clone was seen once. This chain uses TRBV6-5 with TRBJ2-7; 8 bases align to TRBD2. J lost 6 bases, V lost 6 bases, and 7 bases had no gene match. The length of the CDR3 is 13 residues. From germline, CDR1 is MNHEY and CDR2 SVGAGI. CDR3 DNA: TGTGCCAGCAGATCGAGCGGGAGTCTCGAGCAGTACTTC. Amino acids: CASRSSGSLEQYF.

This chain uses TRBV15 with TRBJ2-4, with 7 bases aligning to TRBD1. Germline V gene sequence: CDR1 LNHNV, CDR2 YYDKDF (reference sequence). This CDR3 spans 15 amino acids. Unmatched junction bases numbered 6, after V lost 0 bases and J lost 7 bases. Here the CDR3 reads CATSRDDYRGNIQYF. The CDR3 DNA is TGTGCCACCAGCAGAGACGATTACAGGGGCAACATTCAGTACTTC. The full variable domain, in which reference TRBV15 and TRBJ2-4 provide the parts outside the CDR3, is DAMVIQNPRYQVTQFGKPVTLSCSQTLNHNVMYWYQQKSSQAPKLLFHYYDKDFNNEADTPDNFQSRRPNTSFCFLDIRSPGLGDTAMYLCATSRDDYRGNIQYFGAGTRLSVL.

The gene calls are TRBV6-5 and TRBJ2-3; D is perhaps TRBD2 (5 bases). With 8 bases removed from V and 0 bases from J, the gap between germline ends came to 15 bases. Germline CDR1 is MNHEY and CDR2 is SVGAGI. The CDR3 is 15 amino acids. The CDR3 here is CASLGRAVSTDTQYF. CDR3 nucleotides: TGTGCCAGCCTTGGCCGAGCGGTTAGCACAGATACGCAGTATTTT.

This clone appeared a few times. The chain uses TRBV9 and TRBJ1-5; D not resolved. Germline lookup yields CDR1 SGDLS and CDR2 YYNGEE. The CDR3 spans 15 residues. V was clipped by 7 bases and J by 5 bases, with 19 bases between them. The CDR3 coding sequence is TGTGCCAGCGGGAGGACCGGAGGGAGGGATCAGCCCCAGCATTTT. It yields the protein CASGRTGGRDQPQHF. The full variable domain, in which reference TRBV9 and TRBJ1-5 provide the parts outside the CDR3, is DSGVTQTPKHLITATGQRVTLRCSPRSGDLSVYWYQQSLDQGLQFLIQYYNGEERAKGNILERFSAQQFPDLHSELNLSSLELGDSALYFCASGRTGGRDQPQHFGDGTRLSIL.

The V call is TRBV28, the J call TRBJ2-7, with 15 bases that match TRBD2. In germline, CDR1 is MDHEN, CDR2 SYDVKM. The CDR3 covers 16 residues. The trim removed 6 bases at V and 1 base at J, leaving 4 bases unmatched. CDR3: CASRGGLAGGSYEQYF. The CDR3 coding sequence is TGTGCCAGCAGGGGGGGACTAGCGGGAGGTTCCTACGAGCAGTACTTC.

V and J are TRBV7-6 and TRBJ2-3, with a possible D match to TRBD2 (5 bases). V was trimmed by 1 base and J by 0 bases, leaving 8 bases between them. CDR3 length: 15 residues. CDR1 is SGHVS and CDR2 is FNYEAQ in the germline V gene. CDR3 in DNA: TGTGCCAGCAGCTTAGTCGGGGATAGCACAGATACGCAGTATTTT. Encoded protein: CASSLVGDSTDTQYF. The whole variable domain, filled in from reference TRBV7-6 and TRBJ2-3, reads GAGVSQSPRYKVTKRGQDVALRCDPISGHVSLYWYRQALGQGPEFLTYFNYEAQQDKSGLPNDRFSAERPEGSISTLTIQRTEQRDSAMYRCASSLVGDSTDTQYFGPGTRLTVL.

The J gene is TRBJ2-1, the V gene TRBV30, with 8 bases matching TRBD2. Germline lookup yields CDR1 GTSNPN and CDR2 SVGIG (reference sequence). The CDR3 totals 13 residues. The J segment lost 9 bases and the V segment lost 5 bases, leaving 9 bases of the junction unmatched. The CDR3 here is CAWRLGRAGEQFF. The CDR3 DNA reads TGTGCCTGGCGTCTCGGGAGGGCCGGTGAGCAGTTCTTC.

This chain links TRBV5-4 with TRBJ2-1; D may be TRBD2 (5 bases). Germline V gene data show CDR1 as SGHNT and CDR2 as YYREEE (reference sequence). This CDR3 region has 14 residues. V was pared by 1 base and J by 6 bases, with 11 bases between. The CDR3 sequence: CASSLIDGINEQFF. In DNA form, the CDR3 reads TGTGCCAGCAGCTTGATTGACGGGATCAATGAGCAGTTCTTC.